The 21 T cell receptor beta chains presented below share a single source sample, sequenced in a study of T cells after yellow fever vaccination. TCRdb itself ran the 5' RACE reads through MiXCR, one entry per CDR3 protein. In the table there are some 350,000 distinct CDR3 sequences, 6.2% of which are singletons. The input for sequencing was PBMCs, taken 5 days after the yellow fever booster vaccination. The receptors were sampled from a man aged 25 to 45 who received the YFV17D yellow fever vaccine.

V usage is TRBV20-1 and J usage is TRBJ2-3; D uncertain. The CDR3 consists of 14 residues. Trimming removed 0 bases from V and 4 bases from J, with 11 bases in between. Germline V gene data show CDR1 as DFQATT and CDR2 as SNEGSKA (reference sequence). CDR3: CSARDHISADTQYF. In DNA form, the CDR3 reads TGCAGTGCTAGAGATCACATATCAGCAGATACGCAGTATTTT.

In this sample, this clonotype turned up many times. The chain joins TRBV6-1 to TRBJ2-6; D may correspond to TRBD1 or TRBD2 (5 bases each). V gave up 8 bases and J gave up 0 bases, with 14 bases separating them. CDR3 size: 16 residues. CDR1 MNHNS and CDR2 SASEGT come from the germline V gene. CDR3 residues: CASRGRLSSGANVLTF. The CDR3 region has the DNA TGTGCCAGCCGGGGCAGGTTGAGCTCTGGGGCCAACGTCCTGACTTTC.

About this clonotype itself: A clone one base away is much larger, so this may be a read error. The V and J genes are TRBV15 and TRBJ2-2; 9 bases match TRBD1. The V segment lost 4 bases and the J segment 7 bases; nucleotides outside the gene matches: 10. CDR3 length: 16 amino acids. The germline CDR1 and CDR2 sequences are LNHNV and YYDKDF (reference sequence). The CDR3 sequence is CATSINRGPRNGELFF. CDR3 nucleotides: TGTGCCACCAGCATCAACAGGGGGCCGCGAAACGGGGAGCTGTTTTTT.

This clonotype was recorded at least ten times. The CDR3, as DNA: TGTGCCACCGCACAGGGAGGGCAAGGGGCCAACGTCCTGACTTTC. It yields the protein CATAQGGQGANVLTF. The rearrangement uses TRBV24-1 and TRBJ2-6, with a weak D call TRBD2 (7 bases). Germline assignment: CDR1 KGHDR and CDR2 SFDVKD. V lost 9 bases, J lost 4 bases, and 15 bases lay in between. This CDR3 comprises 15 residues.

This clonotype has more than one count but fewer than ten. The J gene is TRBJ2-3, the V gene TRBV28; D gene ambiguous. V was trimmed by 5 bases and J by 2 bases, leaving 5 bases between them. Germline loops: CDR1 MDHEN, CDR2 SYDVKM. The CDR3 has 12 residues. Written as DNA, the CDR3 is TGTGCCAGCAGTATAATCACAGATACGCAGTATTTT. Its protein is CASSIITDTQYF. Full variable domain (rest looked up from reference TRBV28 and TRBJ2-3): DVKVTQSSRYLVKRTGEKVFLECVQDMDHENMFWYRQDPGLGLRLIYFSYDVKMKEKGDIPEGYSVSREKKERFSLILESASTNQTSMYLCASSIITDTQYFGPGTRLTVL.

This clonotype was seen at least ten times. This chain connects TRBV6-2 or TRBV6-3 to TRBJ2-7; TRBD1 aligns across 8 bases. In germline, CDR1 is MNHEY, CDR2 SVGEGT. V trimming: 5 bases; J trimming: 3 bases; junction bases outside the gene matches: 12. This CDR3 spans 16 amino acids. The CDR3 region has the DNA TGTGCCAGCAGTGGCAATACAGGGGGATGGAACTACGAGCAGTACTTC. It encodes CASSGNTGGWNYEQYF.

This clonotype turned up a few times. V gene TRBV20-1 combines with J gene TRBJ1-2; tentative D call: TRBD1 (6 bases). The germline gives CDR1 DFQATT, CDR2 SNEGSKA (reference sequence). Trimming left V 1 base short and J 1 base short, with 13 bases between. The CDR3 consists of 15 residues. The CDR3 sequence is CSARAVAGDNYGYTF. CDR3 bases: TGCAGTGCTAGAGCAGTGGCAGGGGATAACTATGGCTACACCTTC.

This clonotype showed up just a few times. The chain uses TRBV2 and TRBJ2-7; D gene ambiguous. This CDR3 has 15 residues. Deletions cut 6 bases from V and 3 bases from J, with 18 bases between. The V gene's germline CDR1 is SNHLY and CDR2 FYNNEI. The DNA of the CDR3 is TGTGCCAGCAGGGTAAGACCAACCTCACTCTACGAGCAGTACTTC. Its protein product is CASRVRPTSLYEQYF.

The chain carries TRBV5-5 and TRBJ2-1; the D gene is possibly TRBD1 (6 bases). V lost 1 base, J lost 0 bases, and 14 bases lay in between. Germline V gene lookup returns CDR1 SGHKS and CDR2 YYEKEE (reference sequence). This CDR3 has 17 amino acids. The CDR3 is CASSLWSTDSSYNEQFF. Here the CDR3 DNA reads TGTGCCAGCAGCTTGTGGTCGACGGACAGCTCCTACAATGAGCAGTTCTTC.

There are many counts of this clonotype. The J gene is TRBJ2-1, the V gene TRBV2; weak D call: TRBD1 (5 bases). Per germline, CDR1 SNHLY and CDR2 FYNNEI. V was trimmed by 8 bases and J by 9 bases, leaving 11 bases between them. The CDR3 has 11 amino acids. This CDR3 reads CASRLGLEQFF. The DNA of the CDR3 is TGTGCCAGCCGCTTGGGGCTTGAGCAGTTCTTC.

Ten or more counts support this clonotype. The V call is TRBV5-8, the J call TRBJ2-3, with 7 bases matching TRBD1. This CDR3 spans 12 amino acids. Losses at the gene ends were 5 bases for V and 5 bases for J; bases not matched to a gene: 2. The germline V gene has CDR1 SGHTS and CDR2 YDEGEE. The CDR3 region has the DNA TGTGCCAGCAGACAGGGGATAGATACGCAGTATTTT. Amino acid sequence: CASRQGIDTQYF.

There are many counts of this clonotype. V and J are TRBV6-5 and TRBJ2-3; the match to TRBD2 covers 16 bases. The V and J ends lost 6 bases and 4 bases, in that order; junction bases with no gene match: 1. The CDR3 has 15 residues. CDR1 MNHEY and CDR2 SVGAGI come from the germline V gene. This chain's CDR3 is CASRGTSGRADTQYF. The CDR3 coding sequence is TGTGCCAGCAGAGGGACTAGCGGGAGGGCAGATACGCAGTATTTT.

The chain has TRBV4-3 and TRBJ2-7; 7 bases map to TRBD1. The V segment lost 2 bases and the J segment 2 bases; nucleotides outside the gene matches: 12. CDR3 size: 17 residues. Germline assignment: CDR1 LGHNA and CDR2 YSLEER. CDR3 DNA: TGCGCCAGCAGCCAACAAGTAGCCGGCCAGGGGGCCTACGAGCAGTACTTC. It encodes CASSQQVAGQGAYEQYF.

This clonotype was detected a few times. In nucleotides, the CDR3 is TGTGCCAGTAAAGGAATCGGAAGCATGAACACTGAAGCTTTCTTT. It yields the protein CASKGIGSMNTEAFF. V is TRBV18 and J is TRBJ1-1; unclear D gene. The germline gives CDR1 KGHSH, CDR2 LQKENI. The CDR3 consists of 15 residues. Trimming left V 9 bases short and J 0 bases short, with 17 bases between.

This clonotype has more than one count but fewer than ten. The chain joins TRBV5-1 to TRBJ2-3; D is perhaps TRBD2 (5 bases). CDR3 length: 12 amino acids. V was cut by 4 bases and J by 5 bases, with 8 bases left in between. From germline, CDR1 is SGHRS and CDR2 YFSETQ. The CDR3 loop reads CASSITRDTQYF. CDR3 nucleotides: TGCGCCAGCAGCATCACTAGAGATACGCAGTATTTT.

The genes are TRBV20-1 and TRBJ2-7; D may be TRBD1 (6 bases). The CDR3 runs to 13 residues. The ends were cut back, 6 bases at V and 0 bases at J, with 12 bases in the middle. CDR1 is DFQATT, CDR2 SNEGSKA, per germline (reference sequence). The chain's CDR3 is CSAIRQDSYEQYF. DNA of the CDR3: TGCAGTGCGATCAGACAGGACTCCTACGAGCAGTACTTC.

The chain recombines TRBV20-1 with TRBJ2-1, with D possibly matching TRBD1 (5 bases). The CDR3 is made up of 13 amino acids. V lost 8 bases and J lost 7, with 18 bases in between. Germline-derived CDR1 and CDR2 are DFQATT and SNEGSKA (reference sequence). CDR3 DNA: TGCAGTTCACTTGGGGCTAGTCGGAATGAGCAGTTCTTC. It specifies CSSLGASRNEQFF.

The V and J genes are TRBV6-5 and TRBJ1-4, with TRBD1 matching 7 bases. The CDR3 length is 15 residues. The germline V gene encodes CDR1 MNHEY and CDR2 SVGAGI. Unmatched junction bases numbered 12, after V lost 6 bases and J lost 8 bases. The CDR3 spells CASSDSGGGREKLFF. CDR3 DNA sequence: TGTGCCAGCAGCGACTCAGGGGGAGGACGGGAAAAACTGTTTTTT.

The rearrangement links TRBV5-4 to TRBJ2-7, with D possibly TRBD1 on 5 matching bases. Germline V lookup: CDR1 SGHNT, CDR2 YYREEE (reference sequence). V was shortened by 2 bases and J by 3 bases, with 12 bases between the two germline ends. This CDR3 has 14 amino acids. Written as DNA, the CDR3 is TGTGCCAGCAGCTTTATGGGCAGGGACTACGAGCAGTACTTC. It specifies CASSFMGRDYEQYF.

The chain is built from TRBV6-5 and TRBJ2-7, with 11 bases aligning to TRBD1. This CDR3 spans 17 amino acids. After removal of 2 bases from V and 0 bases from J, the junction contained 6 bases not matched to a gene. Germline V gene sequence: CDR1 MNHEY, CDR2 SVGAGI. The CDR3 coding sequence is TGTGCCAGCAGTTACGGGGGGACAGGGGGAGCCTCCTACGAGCAGTACTTC. It is translated as CASSYGGTGGASYEQYF.

This clonotype has a count of ten or more. DNA of the CDR3: TGTGCCAGCAGCAAGGGACAGGGGAACTCTGGAAACACCATATATTTT. Encoded protein: CASSKGQGNSGNTIYF. V gene TRBV11-2 combines with J gene TRBJ1-3; 10 bases fit TRBD1. Germline CDR1 and CDR2: SGHAT and FQNNGV. V trimming: 5 bases; J trimming: 0 bases; junction bases outside the gene matches: 4. The CDR3 contains 16 residues.